Below are 23 T cell receptor beta chains sequenced from a single sample in a study of brain T cells in children with intractable seizures. Libraries were prepared by immunoSEQ multiplex PCR; TCRdb keeps only in-frame clonotypes and omits some of them. Among 80,000 or so clones, around 91% were seen once, and the ten largest hold less than 30%. Here the sequenced sample was peripheral blood, taken at surgery. All receptors derive from a girl aged 2 to 9 with Rasmussen encephalitis and intractable seizures.

The chain employs TRBV5-1 and TRBJ1-2; D is perhaps TRBD1 (5 bases). Per the germline V gene, CDR1 is SGHRS and CDR2 is YFSETQ. The CDR3 consists of 14 residues. V shed 4 bases and J shed 2 bases, with 12 bases lying between them. The CDR3 spells CASSALDTNYGYTF. In DNA, the CDR3 is TGCGCCAGCAGCGCGTTGGACACGAACTATGGCTACACCTTC.

The chain employs TRBV29-1 and TRBJ2-1; 11 nucleotides align to TRBD1. The ends lost 6 bases at V and 7 bases at J; junction bases unmatched: 2. The length of the CDR3 is 12 residues. Germline CDR1 is SQVTM and CDR2 is ANQGSEA. In nucleotides, the CDR3 is TGCAGCGTGGGGACAGGGGGGAATGAGCAGTTCTTC. Amino acid sequence: CSVGTGGNEQFF.

The chain joins TRBV5-6 to TRBJ2-7; weak D call: TRBD1 (6 bases). Trimming removed 2 bases from V and 0 bases from J, with 12 bases in between. Germline CDR1 is SGHDT and CDR2 is YYEEEE. The CDR3 totals 15 residues. CDR3 in amino acids: CASSLDRWSSYEQYF. The CDR3 coding sequence is TGTGCCAGCAGCTTAGACAGGTGGAGCTCCTACGAGCAGTACTTC.

This clone was seen a single time. V is TRBV28 and J is TRBJ1-1; D may be TRBD1 (6 bases). Trimming left V 6 bases short and J 0 bases short, with 17 bases between. The CDR3 extends over 16 amino acids. Germline-derived CDR1 and CDR2 are MDHEN and SYDVKM. CDR3 bases: TGTGCCAGCAGACCCCAAACGAGACAGGTGAACACTGAAGCTTTCTTT. It encodes CASRPQTRQVNTEAFF.

This chain connects TRBV12-3 or TRBV12-4 to TRBJ2-5; D unresolved. The V end was cut by 3 bases, the J end by 2 bases, with 7 bases between. CDR3 length: 13 amino acids. The chain's CDR3 is CASSLLSQETQYF. The CDR3 DNA follows: TGTGCCAGCAGTTTGCTGTCACAAGAGACCCAGTACTTC.

The V call is TRBV19, the J call TRBJ2-5; D might be TRBD2 (6 bases). The CDR3 loop spans 14 amino acids. In germline, CDR1 is LNHDA, CDR2 SQIVND (reference sequence). Trimming pared 3 bases from V and 7 bases from J, leaving 15 bases between. The CDR3 bases are TGTGCCAGTAGTATGAGCCAGCGGGCGGGGACCCAGTACTTC. Its translation is CASSMSQRAGTQYF.

CDR3 in amino acids: CASSLFPWDNYSNQPQHF. As DNA, the CDR3 is TGTGCCAGCAGTTTATTCCCTTGGGACAATTATAGCAATCAGCCCCAGCATTTT. The chain combines TRBV28 with TRBJ1-5; TRBD1 might be the D (6 bases). Germline CDR1 and CDR2: MDHEN and SYDVKM. The length of the CDR3 is 18 residues. Trimming took off 1 base at V and 0 bases at J, with 16 bases between the two ends. Supplemented by reference TRBV28 and TRBJ1-5, the full variable domain reads DVKVTQSSRYLVKRTGEKVFLECVQDMDHENMFWYRQDPGLGLRLIYFSYDVKMKEKGDIPEGYSVSREKKERFSLILESASTNQTSMYLCASSLFPWDNYSNQPQHFGDGTRLSIL.

This chain connects TRBV29-1 to TRBJ2-5; D may be TRBD1 (5 bases). Looked up from germline, CDR1 is SQVTM and CDR2 is ANQGSEA. The CDR3 covers 14 residues. Trimming left V 4 bases short and J 4 bases short, with 16 bases between. CDR3 region: CSVGGRAQIETQYF. The CDR3 DNA is TGCAGCGTTGGGGGCAGGGCGCAGATAGAGACCCAGTACTTC.

The chain couples TRBV11-2 to TRBJ2-2, with 11 bases lining up with TRBD2. Germline CDR1 and CDR2: SGHAT and FQNNGV. The junction had 8 bases not matched to a gene; V was cut back by 4 bases and J by 4 bases. The CDR3 runs 17 residues. In DNA, the CDR3 is TGTGCCAGCAGCTCGAAACTAGCGGGAGTTCCCACCGGGGAGCTGTTTTTT. Amino acids: CASSSKLAGVPTGELFF. The variable domain in full, with the rest retrieved from reference TRBV11-2 and TRBJ2-2, is EAGVAQSPRYKIIEKRQSVAFWCNPISGHATLYWYQQILGQGPKLLIQFQNNGVVDDSQLPKDRFSAERLKGVDSTLKIQPAKLEDSAVYLCASSSKLAGVPTGELFFGEGSRLTVL.

This clone was picked up a small number of times. The chain links TRBV2 to TRBJ1-5, with 8 bases lining up with TRBD1. CDR3 length: 15 residues. Trimming removed 5 bases from V and 4 bases from J; junction bases left unmatched: 7. The germline gives CDR1 SNHLY, CDR2 FYNNEI. As DNA, the CDR3 is TGTGCCAGCAGTACCAGGGGGCGGGTGAATCAGCCCCAGCATTTT. Protein product: CASSTRGRVNQPQHF. Filled out from reference TRBV2 and TRBJ1-5, the complete variable domain reads EPEVTQTPSHQVTQMGQEVILRCVPISNHLYFYWYRQILGQKVEFLVSFYNNEISEKSEIFDDQFSVERPDGSNFTLKIRSTKLEDSAMYFCASSTRGRVNQPQHFGDGTRLSIL.

Notes on this clone: At one of its ends the junction is not consistent with the germline gene, which may arise from a read error. The V and J genes are TRBV7-7 and TRBJ2-5; 9 bases fit TRBD2. The germline CDR1 and CDR2 sequences are SSHAT and FNYEAQ (reference sequence). The CDR3 runs to 16 residues. CDR3: CASSPLWAGGQETQYF. CDR3 nucleotides: TGTGCTAGCAGCCCCCTTTGGGCGGGGGGGCAAGAGACCCAGTACTTC.

The V and J genes are TRBV12-3 or TRBV12-4 and TRBJ1-4; TRBD1 is a possible D gene (5 bases). Trimming stripped 4 bases from V and 9 bases from J, with 12 bases between. The CDR3 loop spans 13 amino acids. CDR3 sequence (DNA): TGTGCCAGCAGTTCTGGGCAGGGTCAAAAACTGTTTTTT. Translated, it gives CASSSGQGQKLFF.

The chain is built from TRBV14 and TRBJ1-1, with D unresolved. Germline V CDR1 and CDR2: SGHDN, FVKESK. This CDR3 has 17 amino acids. With 0 bases removed from V and 1 base from J, the gap between germline ends came to 15 bases. The chain's CDR3 is CASSQDHIDEGNTEAFF. The CDR3 nucleotides read TGTGCCAGCAGCCAAGATCATATAGACGAGGGGAACACTGAAGCTTTCTTT.

The V gene is TRBV7-9, the J gene TRBJ1-3; a weak D match, TRBD1 (5 bases). V gave up 1 base and J gave up 3 bases, with 10 bases separating them. Germline values: CDR1 SEHNR, CDR2 FQNEAQ (reference sequence). This CDR3 contains 15 residues. The CDR3 DNA follows: TGTGCCAGCAGCTTAGTTTCGGGGGATGGAAACACCATATATTTT. Its protein is CASSLVSGDGNTIYF.

The chain recombines TRBV15 with TRBJ2-2; D not resolved. This CDR3 spans 15 amino acids. Germline CDR1 LNHNV, CDR2 YYDKDF (reference sequence). Trimming took 3 bases from V and 0 from J, leaving 8 bases between them. The CDR3 reads CATSRRNPNTGELFF. In DNA form, the CDR3 reads TGTGCCACCAGCAGGAGAAATCCGAACACCGGGGAGCTGTTTTTT.

The chain is built from TRBV27 and TRBJ2-7; D gene unclear. Trimming took 1 base from V and 1 from J, leaving 5 bases between them. This CDR3 is 13 amino acids long. Per the germline V gene, CDR1 is MNHEY and CDR2 is SMNVEV (reference sequence). The CDR3 DNA is TGTGCCAGCAGTTTATACGGGTCCTACGAGCAGTACTTC. Translating it yields CASSLYGSYEQYF.

This chain uses TRBV30 with TRBJ1-5; perhaps TRBD1 as D (5 bases). The V end lost 0 bases, the J end lost 7 bases, and 13 bases lay between the germline ends. The CDR3 is 14 residues long. CDR1 and CDR2 from the germline V gene are GTSNPN and SVGIG (reference sequence). The CDR3 sequence is CAWSVGREDQPQHF. The CDR3 DNA sequence: TGTGCCTGGAGTGTTGGCAGGGAGGACCAGCCCCAGCATTTT.

The chain links TRBV24-1 to TRBJ2-2; D call uncertain. V lost 7 bases and J lost 1, with 6 bases in between. CDR1 and CDR2 (germline): KGHDR, SFDVKD. The CDR3 is 13 residues long. The CDR3, as DNA: TGTGCCACCAGGGGCGGGAACACCGGGGAGCTGTTTTTT. This translates into CATRGGNTGELFF.

The chain links TRBV6-5 to TRBJ1-2; no clear D gene. CDR3 length: 14 amino acids. Germline V gene sequence: CDR1 MNHEY, CDR2 SVGAGI. Trimming stripped 9 bases from V and 4 bases from J, with 18 bases between. Written as DNA, the CDR3 is TGTGCCAGTCAGCGCCTTTTCGCCATCTATGGCTACACCTTC. Translated, it gives CASQRLFAIYGYTF.

The V and J genes are TRBV5-4 and TRBJ2-2, with 9 positions matching TRBD1. The V segment lost 4 bases and the J segment 1 base; nucleotides outside the gene matches: 2. Looked up from germline, CDR1 is SGHNT and CDR2 is YYREEE (reference sequence). CDR3 length: 15 residues. In DNA form, the CDR3 reads TGTGCCAGCAGCCTGGGACAGGGGAACACCGGGGAGCTGTTTTTT. It encodes CASSLGQGNTGELFF.

The V and J genes are TRBV14 and TRBJ2-2; 7 bases are a match to TRBD1. V lost 5 bases to trimming and J lost 5 bases; unmatched junction nucleotides: 17. Germline V gene data show CDR1 as SGHDN and CDR2 as FVKESK. The CDR3 sequence is 18 residues long. The chain's CDR3 is CASSTTGFWLRTTGELFF. The CDR3 DNA reads as TGTGCCAGCAGCACGACAGGGTTTTGGCTTAGAACGACCGGGGAGCTGTTTTTT.

This rearrangement joins TRBV6-2 or TRBV6-3 to TRBJ1-2; 8 nucleotides match TRBD1. After removal of 5 bases from V and 11 bases from J, the junction contained 4 bases not matched to a gene. There are 11 residues in the CDR3. Germline V gene sequence: CDR1 MNHEY, CDR2 SVGEGT. Here the CDR3 reads CASSNDRGYTF. The CDR3 bases are TGTGCCAGCAGTAACGACAGGGGTTACACCTTC.

The genes are TRBV24-1 and TRBJ2-7, with D perhaps matching TRBD1 or TRBD2 (5 bases each). Germline CDR1 KGHDR, CDR2 SFDVKD. V gave up 4 bases and J gave up 7 bases, with 13 bases separating them. The CDR3 totals 13 residues. CDR3 nucleotides: TGTGCCACCAGTGAAGGGGACCCGGTAGAGCAGTACTTC. Its protein product is CATSEGDPVEQYF.